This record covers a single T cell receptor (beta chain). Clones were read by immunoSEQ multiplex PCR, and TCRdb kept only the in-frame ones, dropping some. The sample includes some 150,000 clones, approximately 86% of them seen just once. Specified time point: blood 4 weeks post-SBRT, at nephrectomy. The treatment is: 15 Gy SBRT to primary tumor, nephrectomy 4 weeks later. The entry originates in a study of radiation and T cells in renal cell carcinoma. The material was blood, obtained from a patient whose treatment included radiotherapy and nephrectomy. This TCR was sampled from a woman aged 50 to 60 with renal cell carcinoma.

The CDR3 nucleotides read TGCGCCAGCAGCCTACGTCAATTAGCAGCGAACACCGGGGAGCTGTTTTTT. Its protein is CASSLRQLAANTGELFF. The chain links TRBV5-1 to TRBJ2-2; unclear D gene. Germline lookup yields CDR1 SGHRS and CDR2 YFSETQ. CDR3 size: 17 residues. Between the trimmed V and J ends, which lost 4 bases and 0 bases, there was a span of 16 bases.